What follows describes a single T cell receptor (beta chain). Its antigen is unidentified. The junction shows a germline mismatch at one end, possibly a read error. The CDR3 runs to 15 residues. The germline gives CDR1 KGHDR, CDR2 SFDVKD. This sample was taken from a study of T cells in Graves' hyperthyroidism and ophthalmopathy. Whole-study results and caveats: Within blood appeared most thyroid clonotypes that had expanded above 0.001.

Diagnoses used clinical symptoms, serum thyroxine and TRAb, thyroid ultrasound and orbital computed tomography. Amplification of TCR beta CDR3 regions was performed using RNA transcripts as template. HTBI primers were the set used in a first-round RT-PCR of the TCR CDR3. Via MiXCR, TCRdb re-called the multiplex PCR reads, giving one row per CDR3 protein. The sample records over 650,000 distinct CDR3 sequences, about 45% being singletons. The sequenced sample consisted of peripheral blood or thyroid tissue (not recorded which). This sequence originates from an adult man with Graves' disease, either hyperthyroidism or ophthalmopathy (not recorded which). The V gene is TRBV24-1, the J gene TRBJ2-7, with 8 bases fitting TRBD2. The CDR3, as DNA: TGTGCCATCAGTGATGCGGGGGGCCACTCCTACGAGCAGTACTTC. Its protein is CAISDAGGHSYEQYF.